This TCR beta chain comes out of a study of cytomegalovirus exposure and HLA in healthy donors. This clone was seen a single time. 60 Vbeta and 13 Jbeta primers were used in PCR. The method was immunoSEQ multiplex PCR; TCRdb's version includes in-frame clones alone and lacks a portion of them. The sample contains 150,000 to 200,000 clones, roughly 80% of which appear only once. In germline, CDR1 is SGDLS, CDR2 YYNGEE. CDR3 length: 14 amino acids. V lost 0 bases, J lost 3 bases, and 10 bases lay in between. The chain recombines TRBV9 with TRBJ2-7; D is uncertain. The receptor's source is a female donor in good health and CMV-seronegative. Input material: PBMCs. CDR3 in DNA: TGTGCCAGCAGCGTAGGTAGTCACAGCTACGAGCAGTACTTC. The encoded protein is CASSVGSHSYEQYF.